The next 23 T cell receptor beta chains were all read from a single sample in a study of sequential checkpoint blockade in melanoma. Sequenced by immunoSEQ multiplex PCR; TCRdb stores in-frame clones only, minus some. The sample includes approximately 40,000 clones, 70% to 90% seen only once; the top ten take less than 15%. Treatment meaning: randomized to nivolumab then ipilimumab (arm A) or the reverse (arm B). Sample: CD8+ T cells sorted from blood (inferred from file names), taken from a patient given nivolumab and ipilimumab in sequence. These receptors were taken from a human donor with melanoma.

DNA of the CDR3: TGTGCCAGCGGGCCGCCCCTTCGGCCAGATACGCAGTATTTT. This sequence encodes CASGPPLRPDTQYF. This chain connects TRBV27 to TRBJ2-3; no clear D. Germline V lookup: CDR1 MNHEY, CDR2 SMNVEV (reference sequence). V lost 8 bases and J 4 bases, leaving 16 bases between the germline ends. The CDR3 is 14 residues long.

The genes are TRBV27 and TRBJ1-1; TRBD1 aligns across 10 bases. Germline CDR1 reads MNHEY; CDR2 reads SMNVEV (reference sequence). This CDR3 has 14 amino acids. V dropped 7 bases and J dropped 5; count of bases not matched to a gene: 7. CDR3 in amino acids: CASTTGQGWTEAFF. In DNA form, the CDR3 reads TGTGCCAGCACCACGGGACAGGGGTGGACTGAAGCTTTCTTT.

V is TRBV15 and J is TRBJ2-1; 8 bases match TRBD1. With 4 bases clipped from V and 2 bases from J, the junction kept 4 bases outside the gene matches. The CDR3 has 15 amino acids. The V gene's germline CDR1 is LNHNV and CDR2 YYDKDF (reference sequence). CDR3 residues: CATSIGTGAYNEQFF. DNA for the CDR3: TGTGCCACCAGCATTGGGACAGGAGCCTACAATGAGCAGTTCTTC. Based on the CDR3 plus reference TRBV15 and TRBJ2-1, the full variable domain is DAMVIQNPRYQVTQFGKPVTLSCSQTLNHNVMYWYQQKSSQAPKLLFHYYDKDFNNEADTPDNFQSRRPNTSFCFLDIRSPGLGDTAMYLCATSIGTGAYNEQFFGPGTRLTVL.

The rearrangement uses TRBV19 and TRBJ1-1; D gene uncertain. The CDR3 loop spans 14 amino acids. Trimming stripped 5 bases from V and 4 bases from J, with 14 bases between. The germline V gene has CDR1 LNHDA and CDR2 SQIVND (reference sequence). Here the CDR3 DNA reads TGTGCCAGTAGTCGGCGGGTGCGGGCCACTGAAGCTTTCTTT. This translates into CASSRRVRATEAFF.

The chain couples TRBV27 to TRBJ2-2, with D possibly matching TRBD2 (5 bases). The CDR3 runs to 17 residues. Per the germline V gene, CDR1 is MNHEY and CDR2 is SMNVEV (reference sequence). The V end lost 2 bases, the J end lost 7 bases, and 20 bases lay between the germline ends. The CDR3 DNA follows: TGTGCCAGCAGTTTAGCCCGACACCCGGGGAAGGGCGGGGAGCTGTTTTTT. It yields the protein CASSLARHPGKGGELFF.

This clone was counted once. This chain uses TRBV27 with TRBJ2-5; D possibly corresponds to TRBD2 (6 bases). V lost 5 bases to trimming and J lost 5 bases, with 15 bases between them. This CDR3 is built from 14 residues. Germline loops: CDR1 MNHEY, CDR2 SMNVEV (reference sequence). The CDR3 DNA sequence: TGTGCCAGCAGTCGTCGGGGACTTTGGGAGACCCAGTACTTC. It yields the protein CASSRRGLWETQYF.

The chain uses TRBV27 and TRBJ2-3; no clear D gene. V was cut by 1 base and J by 0 bases, with 11 bases left in between. This CDR3 region has 16 residues. Germline CDR1 and CDR2: MNHEY and SMNVEV (reference sequence). The CDR3 nucleotides are TGTGCCAGCAGTTTATATCCGTTCTCTAGCACAGATACGCAGTATTTT. Its protein product is CASSLYPFSSTDTQYF.

As DNA, the CDR3 is TGTGCCAGCAGTGGGTCCAGGGCGCGCTCCTACGAGCAGTACGTC. This translates into CASSGSRARSYEQYV. The chain joins TRBV2 to TRBJ2-7, with a tentative D call TRBD1 (5 bases). The V end was cut by 4 bases, the J end by 0 bases, with 13 bases between. The length of the CDR3 is 15 residues. The germline V gene has CDR1 SNHLY and CDR2 FYNNEI.

This rearrangement joins TRBV6-1 to TRBJ2-1, with 7 bases matching TRBD2. The ends lost 4 bases at V and 8 bases at J; junction bases unmatched: 11. From germline, CDR1 is MNHNS and CDR2 SASEGT. There are 15 residues in the CDR3. CDR3 sequence reads: CASSAGLVWFDEQFF. As DNA, the CDR3 is TGTGCCAGCAGTGCTGGACTAGTTTGGTTCGATGAGCAGTTCTTC.

This clone was counted once. The J gene is TRBJ1-2, the V gene TRBV7-3; TRBD1 matches at 12 bases. Germline V gene sequence: CDR1 SGHTA, CDR2 FQGTGA. The CDR3 has 15 residues. V shed 4 bases, J shed 7 bases, and the junction held 7 bases outside the gene matches. The CDR3 reads CASSSSGQGAAGYTF. DNA for the CDR3: TGTGCCAGCAGCTCTTCGGGACAGGGGGCGGCTGGCTACACCTTC.

The genes are TRBV2 and TRBJ1-2; TRBD1 agrees at 11 bases. The CDR3 is 14 amino acids. V gave up 8 bases and J gave up 8 bases; unmatched junction bases: 10. In germline, CDR1 is SNHLY, CDR2 FYNNEI. Here the CDR3 DNA reads TGTGCCAGCCGTTGGGACAGGGGGGTCGAAGGCTACACCTTC. Amino acid sequence: CASRWDRGVEGYTF. Complete variable domain (other parts from reference TRBV2 and TRBJ1-2): EPEVTQTPSHQVTQMGQEVILRCVPISNHLYFYWYRQILGQKVEFLVSFYNNEISEKSEIFDDQFSVERPDGSNFTLKIRSTKLEDSAMYFCASRWDRGVEGYTFGSGTRLTVV.

The V gene is TRBV30, the J gene TRBJ2-1; D remains unclear. Trimming pared 0 bases from V and 2 bases from J, leaving 5 bases between. CDR1 GTSNPN and CDR2 SVGIG come from the germline V gene (reference sequence). The CDR3 has 13 residues. The CDR3 loop reads CAWSVAPYNEQFF. CDR3 DNA sequence: TGTGCCTGGAGTGTAGCCCCCTACAATGAGCAGTTCTTC.

The chain recombines TRBV5-4 with TRBJ2-7; 10 nucleotides match TRBD1. CDR3 length: 16 residues. The trim removed 0 bases at V and 7 bases at J, leaving 10 bases unmatched. Germline lookup yields CDR1 SGHNT and CDR2 YYREEE (reference sequence). CDR3 in amino acids: CASSLGPGQGLGEQYV. The CDR3 bases are TGTGCCAGCAGCTTGGGGCCGGGACAGGGGTTAGGAGAGCAGTACGTC.

This clone was seen only once. The rearrangement links TRBV9 to TRBJ1-5, with TRBD1 matching 7 bases. Germline V CDR1 and CDR2: SGDLS, YYNGEE. This CDR3 has 15 amino acids. Trimming took 0 bases from V and 5 from J; bases not matched to a gene: 5. CDR3 residues: CASSVGPGGDQPQHF. The CDR3 coding sequence is TGTGCCAGCAGCGTAGGTCCAGGGGGAGATCAGCCCCAGCATTTT.

The chain is built from TRBV10-3 and TRBJ1-2; a weak D match, TRBD1 (5 bases). V lost 3 bases to trimming and J lost 7 bases, with 6 bases between them. The germline V gene has CDR1 ENHRY and CDR2 SYGVKD. The CDR3 is made up of 11 amino acids. The CDR3 bases are TGTGCCATCAGTGAAGGGGCTGGCTACACCTTC. Translated, it gives CAISEGAGYTF.

This chain uses TRBV7-9 with TRBJ2-1; D gene uncertain. Trimming removed 6 bases from V and 9 bases from J, with 9 bases in between. In germline, CDR1 is SEHNR, CDR2 FQNEAQ (reference sequence). This CDR3 comprises 11 residues. CDR3: CASSPVLEQFF. The CDR3 coding sequence is TGTGCCAGCAGTCCAGTGCTTGAGCAGTTCTTC.

The chain combines TRBV9 with TRBJ2-1; 9 nucleotides align to TRBD1. CDR3 size: 16 residues. Germline V gene data show CDR1 as SGDLS and CDR2 as YYNGEE. Trimming cost V 1 base and J 4 bases; bases outside gene matches: 6. CDR3 amino acids: CASSVRAGQGYNEQFF. CDR3 sequence (DNA): TGTGCCAGCAGCGTACGAGCGGGACAGGGATACAATGAGCAGTTCTTC.

The rearrangement uses TRBV5-4 and TRBJ2-1, with 7 positions matching TRBD1. V was clipped by 4 bases and J by 9 bases; unmatched bases: 10. The CDR3 has 14 amino acids. Per germline, CDR1 SGHNT and CDR2 YYREEE (reference sequence). This CDR3 reads CASSPRTGPSEQFF. The CDR3 nucleotides read TGTGCCAGCAGCCCCCGGACAGGCCCTAGTGAGCAGTTCTTC.

The chain recombines TRBV27 with TRBJ2-3; a weak D match, TRBD2 (6 bases). The length of the CDR3 is 14 residues. Germline-derived CDR1 and CDR2 are MNHEY and SMNVEV (reference sequence). Trimming removed 1 base from V and 3 bases from J, with 8 bases in between. The CDR3 nucleotides read TGTGCCAGCAGTTTATTCGGGAGTACAGATACGCAGTATTTT. It yields the protein CASSLFGSTDTQYF.

V usage is TRBV29-1 and J usage is TRBJ2-7; 10 positions match TRBD2. The CDR3 contains 14 residues. Trimming at V came to 4 bases and at J to 1 base, leaving 4 bases not matched to a gene. CDR1 SQVTM and CDR2 ANQGSEA come from the germline V gene. DNA of the CDR3: TGCAGCGTTGCCTCTAGCGGGAGTTCCTACGAGCAGTACTTC. Its translation is CSVASSGSSYEQYF.

This chain uses TRBV7-3 with TRBJ2-1; D uncertain. Germline V gene sequence: CDR1 SGHTA, CDR2 FQGTGA. V lost 2 bases to trimming and J lost 4 bases, with 6 bases between them. The CDR3 has 13 residues. CDR3 DNA: TGTGCCAGCAGCTTAGGGCAGTACAATGAGCAGTTCTTC. Its protein product is CASSLGQYNEQFF. The whole variable domain, filled in from reference TRBV7-3 and TRBJ2-1, reads GAGVSQTPSNKVTEKGKYVELRCDPISGHTALYWYRQSLGQGPEFLIYFQGTGAADDSGLPNDRFFAVRPEGSVSTLKIQRTERGDSAVYLCASSLGQYNEQFFGPGTRLTVL.

The rearrangement links TRBV7-9 to TRBJ2-1; 8 bases line up with TRBD1. The CDR3 is 16 residues long. The J segment lost 1 base and the V segment lost 4 bases, leaving 6 bases of the junction unmatched. CDR1 and CDR2 from the germline V gene are SEHNR and FQNEAQ (reference sequence). CDR3 sequence (DNA): TGTGCCAGCAGCTCCCACGACAGGGGATCCTACAATGAGCAGTTCTTC. Translation gives CASSSHDRGSYNEQFF.

The CDR3 region is CASSESTSAYNEQFF. The CDR3 nucleotides are TGCGCCAGCAGTGAGTCCACTAGCGCCTACAATGAGCAGTTCTTC. The J gene is TRBJ2-1, the V gene TRBV10-2, with 7 bases matching TRBD2. The CDR3 length is 15 residues. CDR1 is WSHSY, CDR2 SAAADI, per germline. The V gene end was trimmed by 0 bases and the J gene end by 2 bases; junction bases not matched to a gene: 1.